One sample yielded the 23 T cell receptor beta chains listed below, sequenced in a study of blood T cells in healthy people across ages. Through a sample-barcoded 5' primer and a J-beta primer mix, a second PCR was run for 7 to 11 cycles. In TCRdb, the 5' RACE reads were re-called with MiXCR into one record per CDR3 protein. Here the sample spans under 2,000,000 distinct CDR3 sequences, about 50% being singletons. Sequencing was carried out using blood. These receptors were collected from a woman in her thirties or forties in good health.

This clonotype was seen just once. This rearrangement joins TRBV27 to TRBJ2-3; no clear D gene. The V end lost 5 bases, the J end lost 4 bases, and 16 bases lay between the germline ends. Germline CDR1 reads MNHEY; CDR2 reads SMNVEV (reference sequence). This CDR3 is built from 15 residues. CDR3 region: CASSNRADRADTQYF. Written as DNA, the CDR3 is TGTGCCAGCAGTAACCGGGCAGATCGCGCAGATACGCAGTATTTT.

This clonotype was detected only a few times. The chain combines TRBV29-1 with TRBJ2-1, with D hard to call. Germline loops: CDR1 SQVTM, CDR2 ANQGSEA. The CDR3 extends over 11 amino acids. V gave up 3 bases and J gave up 9 bases, with 9 bases separating them. As DNA, the CDR3 is TGCAGCGTTGAGCGTCTCGGTGAGCAGTTCTTC. Amino acids: CSVERLGEQFF.

This clonotype showed up just once. The rearrangement links TRBV7-2 to TRBJ2-3; TRBD1 matches 7 bases. The J segment lost 5 bases and the V segment lost 3 bases, leaving 5 bases of the junction unmatched. The CDR3 extends over 14 amino acids. Germline CDR1 reads SGHTA; CDR2 reads FQGNSA. CDR3 region: CASSFPGQRDTQYF. As DNA, the CDR3 is TGTGCCAGCAGCTTTCCGGGACAGCGAGATACGCAGTATTTT. The variable domain in full, completed from reference TRBV7-2 and TRBJ2-3, reads GAGVSQSPSNKVTEKGKDVELRCDPISGHTALYWYRQSLGQGLEFLIYFQGNSAPDKSGLPSDRFSAERTGGSVSTLTIQRTQQEDSAVYLCASSFPGQRDTQYFGPGTRLTVL.

Only a few counts were recorded for this clonotype. The rearrangement uses TRBV20-1 and TRBJ2-3, with D hard to call. Deletions cut 1 base from V and 3 bases from J, with 11 bases between. Germline-derived CDR1 and CDR2 are DFQATT and SNEGSKA (reference sequence). The CDR3 loop spans 14 amino acids. CDR3: CSARAYDSTDTQYF. DNA of the CDR3: TGCAGTGCTAGAGCCTATGACTCGACAGATACGCAGTATTTT.

The chain employs TRBV6-2 or TRBV6-3 and TRBJ1-1; D is possibly TRBD1 (5 bases). The CDR3 is 14 amino acids. Germline loops: CDR1 MNHEY, CDR2 SVGEGT. Trimming removed 0 bases from V and 4 bases from J, with 9 bases in between. The CDR3 DNA reads as TGTGCCAGCAGTTACTCCGCCGGGGGCACTGAAGCTTTCTTT. It translates to CASSYSAGGTEAFF.

This clonotype was observed a single time. The V call is TRBV20-1, the J call TRBJ1-5, with D possibly TRBD1 on 5 matching bases. Per the germline V gene, CDR1 is DFQATT and CDR2 is SNEGSKA (reference sequence). The CDR3 length is 12 residues. V lost 7 bases to trimming and J lost 6 bases, with 13 bases between them. CDR3 loop: CSVRGRVQPQHF. CDR3 bases: TGCAGTGTGAGGGGCAGGGTTCAGCCCCAGCATTTT.

The rearrangement links TRBV6-2 or TRBV6-3 to TRBJ2-5; D remains unclear. The V gene lost 6 bases and the J gene lost 1 base, with 12 bases spanning the gap. The CDR3 extends over 14 amino acids. Germline V gene lookup returns CDR1 MNHEY and CDR2 SVGEGT. The CDR3 spells CASRTQLIQETQYF. The CDR3 DNA reads TGTGCCAGCAGAACCCAGCTTATCCAAGAGACCCAGTACTTC.

This clonotype was seen a handful of times. V and J are TRBV29-1 and TRBJ1-6, with a possible D match to TRBD1 (5 bases). This CDR3 spans 13 amino acids. The V end lost 4 bases, the J end lost 12 bases, and 16 bases lay between the germline ends. The germline CDR1 and CDR2 sequences are SQVTM and ANQGSEA. CDR3 region: CSVARDGDGPLHF. The CDR3 DNA is TGCAGCGTTGCCCGGGACGGGGATGGACCCCTCCACTTT.

The table lists this clonotype with many counts. At one of its ends the junction is not consistent with the germline gene, which may arise from a read error. The chain couples TRBV5-1 to TRBJ2-7, with D perhaps TRBD2 (6 bases). CDR1 is SGHRS, CDR2 YFSETQ, per germline. The CDR3 covers 14 residues. CDR3 amino acids: CASSLDRGSDEQYF. CDR3 DNA: TGTGCCAGCAGTTTAGACCGGGGGTCCGACGAGCAGTACTTC.

This clonotype appeared a few times. The rearrangement uses TRBV5-1 and TRBJ2-7, with unresolved D. V shed 6 bases and J shed 0 bases, with 13 bases lying between them. This CDR3 has 14 amino acids. Germline V gene data show CDR1 as SGHRS and CDR2 as YFSETQ. CDR3 DNA sequence: TGCGCCAGCATATACCAGACCAACTCCTACGAGCAGTACTTC. Translated: CASIYQTNSYEQYF.

The chain employs TRBV28 and TRBJ2-5; 11 nucleotides line up with TRBD2. Germline CDR1 is MDHEN and CDR2 is SYDVKM. Trimming took 6 bases from V and 7 from J; bases not matched to a gene: 13. CDR3 length equals 16 residues. The CDR3 nucleotides read TGTGCCAGCAGCAAACTTAGCGGGGGGGCGTTTAGGACCCAGTACTTC. Translating it yields CASSKLSGGAFRTQYF.

The chain has TRBV7-2 and TRBJ1-2, with D possibly TRBD1 on 6 matching bases. The length of the CDR3 is 15 residues. From germline, CDR1 is SGHTA and CDR2 FQGNSA. V lost 8 bases and J 0 bases, leaving 16 bases between the germline ends. The chain's CDR3 is CASLLTGTSNYGYTF. CDR3 DNA sequence: TGTGCCAGCCTGCTCACAGGGACATCTAACTATGGCTACACCTTC. Supplemented by reference TRBV7-2 and TRBJ1-2, the full variable domain reads GAGVSQSPSNKVTEKGKDVELRCDPISGHTALYWYRQSLGQGLEFLIYFQGNSAPDKSGLPSDRFSAERTGGSVSTLTIQRTQQEDSAVYLCASLLTGTSNYGYTFGSGTRLTVV.

This clonotype has a handful of counts. The chain is built from TRBV20-1 and TRBJ2-3; 11 nucleotides agree with TRBD2. Losses at the gene ends were 3 bases for V and 4 bases for J; bases not matched to a gene: 15. CDR3 length: 18 residues. Germline lookup yields CDR1 DFQATT and CDR2 SNEGSKA (reference sequence). The CDR3: CSARRLAGTQLRADTQYF. Here the CDR3 DNA reads TGCAGTGCTAGGAGACTAGCGGGGACTCAACTAAGGGCAGATACGCAGTATTTT.

This clonotype has more than one count but fewer than ten. J is TRBJ2-3 and V is TRBV7-2; the D gene is possibly TRBD2 (5 bases). The CDR3 loop spans 13 amino acids. Germline assignment: CDR1 SGHTA and CDR2 FQGNSA. V lost 10 bases and J lost 4, with 15 bases in between. Here the CDR3 DNA reads TGTGCCACCCGCCCCATGGGAGCAGATACGCAGTATTTT. Translation gives CATRPMGADTQYF. Full variable domain (missing parts from reference TRBV7-2 and TRBJ2-3): GAGVSQSPSNKVTEKGKDVELRCDPISGHTALYWYRQSLGQGLEFLIYFQGNSAPDKSGLPSDRFSAERTGGSVSTLTIQRTQQEDSAVYLCATRPMGADTQYFGPGTRLTVL.

The CDR3 nucleotides are TGTGCCAGCACCGCGGATACAAGGCTAGGCTACACCTTC. Amino acid sequence: CASTADTRLGYTF. The V gene is TRBV7-2, the J gene TRBJ1-2, with D uncertain. Germline CDR1 and CDR2: SGHTA and FQGNSA. Trimming pared 7 bases from V and 8 bases from J, leaving 17 bases between. This CDR3 has 13 residues.

The rearrangement joins TRBV5-1 to TRBJ2-4; 9 nucleotides line up with TRBD1. The V gene end was trimmed by 4 bases and the J gene end by 0 bases; junction bases not matched to a gene: 5. The germline CDR1 and CDR2 sequences are SGHRS and YFSETQ. The CDR3 has 16 amino acids. CDR3 sequence (DNA): TGCGCCAGCAGCCGCGGGACAGGGCTAGCCAAAAACATTCAGTACTTC. Amino acid sequence: CASSRGTGLAKNIQYF.

The J gene is TRBJ2-3, the V gene TRBV7-2, with D possibly being TRBD2 (6 bases). Trimming took off 5 bases at V and 2 bases at J, with 17 bases between the two ends. This CDR3 is 16 amino acids long. CDR1 is SGHTA, CDR2 FQGNSA, per germline. CDR3 amino acids: CASSPSAGTYTDTQYF. CDR3 bases: TGTGCCAGCAGCCCCTCGGCGGGGACCTACACAGATACGCAGTATTTT.

The rearrangement links TRBV20-1 to TRBJ1-2, with TRBD1 identical over 9 bases. The CDR3 sequence is 17 residues long. Germline values: CDR1 DFQATT, CDR2 SNEGSKA (reference sequence). The junction had 13 bases not matched to a gene; V was cut back by 3 bases and J by 2 bases. Here the CDR3 reads CSARGTGGASENYGYTF. CDR3 coding DNA: TGCAGTGCTAGGGGAACAGGGGGCGCTTCGGAGAACTATGGCTACACCTTC.

J is TRBJ2-3 and V is TRBV7-2, with 7 bases matching TRBD2. This CDR3 is 16 amino acids long. Per the germline V gene, CDR1 is SGHTA and CDR2 is FQGNSA. The J segment lost 5 bases and the V segment lost 6 bases, leaving 14 bases of the junction unmatched. DNA of the CDR3: TGTGCCAGCAGATCGCCTTCGGCGGGGGAGGTAGATACGCAGTATTTT. Its translation is CASRSPSAGEVDTQYF.

This clonotype was seen a handful of times. This chain uses TRBV3-1 with TRBJ1-2; 7 nucleotides line up with TRBD1. This CDR3 spans 14 amino acids. Germline CDR1 reads LGHDT; CDR2 reads YNNKEL (reference sequence). The V gene end was trimmed by 4 bases and the J gene end by 2 bases; junction bases not matched to a gene: 4. As DNA, the CDR3 is TGTGCCAGCAGCCCTCCGACAGGGAACTATGGCTACACCTTC. This codes for CASSPPTGNYGYTF.

This rearrangement joins TRBV28 to TRBJ1-2, with a tentative D call TRBD1 (6 bases). CDR1 is MDHEN, CDR2 SYDVKM, per germline. Trimming took off 8 bases at V and 4 bases at J, with 14 bases between the two ends. The CDR3 extends over 13 amino acids. The CDR3 DNA reads as TGTGCCAGCCAAACAGGGAGAGGCTATGGCTACACCTTC. Translated: CASQTGRGYGYTF.

The genes are TRBV13 and TRBJ2-3, with 7 positions matching TRBD2. This CDR3 comprises 15 residues. Germline CDR1 and CDR2: PRHDT and FYEKMQ (reference sequence). Trimming took 5 bases from V and 0 from J; bases not matched to a gene: 5. The CDR3 region has the DNA TGTGCCAGCAGCCCGCTAGCGGAAAGCACAGATACGCAGTATTTT. This codes for CASSPLAESTDTQYF.

The genes are TRBV5-1 and TRBJ1-2; maybe TRBD1 (5 bases). CDR1 is SGHRS, CDR2 YFSETQ, per germline. Trimming removed 5 bases from V and 4 bases from J, with 15 bases in between. The CDR3 totals 14 residues. The chain's CDR3 is CASSARGASYGYTF. CDR3 in DNA: TGCGCCAGCAGTGCCCGAGGGGCTTCCTATGGCTACACCTTC.